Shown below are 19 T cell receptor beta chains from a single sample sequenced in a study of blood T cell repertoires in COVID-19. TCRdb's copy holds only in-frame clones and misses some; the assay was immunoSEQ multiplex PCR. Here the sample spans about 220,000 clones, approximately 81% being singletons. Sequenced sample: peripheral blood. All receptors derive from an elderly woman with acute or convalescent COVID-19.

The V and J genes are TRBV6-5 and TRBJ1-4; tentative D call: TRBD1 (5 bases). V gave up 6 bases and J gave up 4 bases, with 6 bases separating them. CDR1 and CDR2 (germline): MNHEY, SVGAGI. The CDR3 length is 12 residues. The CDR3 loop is CASSRDNEKLFF. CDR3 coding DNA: TGTGCCAGCAGCAGGGATAATGAAAAACTGTTTTTT.

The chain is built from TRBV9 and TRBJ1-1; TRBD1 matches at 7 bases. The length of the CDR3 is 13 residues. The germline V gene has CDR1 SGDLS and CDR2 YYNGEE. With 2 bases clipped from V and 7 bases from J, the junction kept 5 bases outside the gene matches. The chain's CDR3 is CASSVNRGSEAFF. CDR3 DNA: TGTGCCAGCAGCGTGAACAGGGGAAGTGAAGCTTTCTTT.

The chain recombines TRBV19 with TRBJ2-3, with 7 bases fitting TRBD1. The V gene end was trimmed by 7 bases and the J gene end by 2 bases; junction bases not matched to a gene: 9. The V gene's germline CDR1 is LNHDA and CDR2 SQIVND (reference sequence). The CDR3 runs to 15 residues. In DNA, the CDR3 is TGTGCCAGTAATGGGTGGGGACAGTCCACAGATACGCAGTATTTT. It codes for CASNGWGQSTDTQYF.

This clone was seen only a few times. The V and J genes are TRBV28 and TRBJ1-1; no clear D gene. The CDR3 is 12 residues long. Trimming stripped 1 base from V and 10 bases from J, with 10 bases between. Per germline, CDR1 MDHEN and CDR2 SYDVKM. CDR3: CASSLYPGGAFF. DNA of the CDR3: TGTGCCAGCAGTTTATACCCAGGAGGAGCTTTCTTT.

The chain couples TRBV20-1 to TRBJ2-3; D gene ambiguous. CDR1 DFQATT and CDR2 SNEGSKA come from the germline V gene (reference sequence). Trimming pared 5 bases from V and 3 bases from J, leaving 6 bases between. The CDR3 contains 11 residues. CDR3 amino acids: CSALETDTQYF. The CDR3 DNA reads TGCAGTGCTTTAGAAACAGATACGCAGTATTTT.

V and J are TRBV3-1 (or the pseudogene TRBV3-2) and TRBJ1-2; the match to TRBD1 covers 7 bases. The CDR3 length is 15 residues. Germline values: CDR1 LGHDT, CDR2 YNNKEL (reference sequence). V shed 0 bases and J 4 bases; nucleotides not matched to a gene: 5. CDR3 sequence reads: CASSQDIGQAYGYTF. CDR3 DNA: TGTGCCAGCAGCCAAGACATCGGACAGGCCTATGGCTACACCTTC.

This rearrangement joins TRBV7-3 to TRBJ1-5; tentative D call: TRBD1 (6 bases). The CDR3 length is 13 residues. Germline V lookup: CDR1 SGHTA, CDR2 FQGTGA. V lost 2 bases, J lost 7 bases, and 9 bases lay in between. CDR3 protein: CASSLGRGQPQHF. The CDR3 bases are TGTGCCAGCAGCTTAGGCAGGGGCCAGCCCCAGCATTTT.

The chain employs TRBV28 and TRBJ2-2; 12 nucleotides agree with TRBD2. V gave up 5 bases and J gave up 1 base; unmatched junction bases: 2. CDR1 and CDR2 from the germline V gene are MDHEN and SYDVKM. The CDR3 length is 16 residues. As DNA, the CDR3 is TGTGCCAGCAGTCTAGCGGGGGGGCGGAACACCGGGGAGCTGTTTTTT. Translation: CASSLAGGRNTGELFF. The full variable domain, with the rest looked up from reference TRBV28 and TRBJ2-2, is DVKVTQSSRYLVKRTGEKVFLECVQDMDHENMFWYRQDPGLGLRLIYFSYDVKMKEKGDIPEGYSVSREKKERFSLILESASTNQTSMYLCASSLAGGRNTGELFFGEGSRLTVL.

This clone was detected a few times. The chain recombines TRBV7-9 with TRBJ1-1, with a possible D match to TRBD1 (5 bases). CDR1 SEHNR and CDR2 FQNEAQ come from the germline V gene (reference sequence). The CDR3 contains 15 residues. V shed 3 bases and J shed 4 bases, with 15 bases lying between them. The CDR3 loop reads CASSFQGGSGTEAFF. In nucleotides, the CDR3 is TGTGCCAGCAGCTTCCAGGGAGGGTCGGGCACTGAAGCTTTCTTT.

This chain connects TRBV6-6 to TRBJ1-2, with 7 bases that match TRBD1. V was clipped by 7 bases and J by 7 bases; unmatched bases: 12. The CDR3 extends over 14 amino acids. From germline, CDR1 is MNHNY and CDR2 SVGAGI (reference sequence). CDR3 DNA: TGTGCCAGCACCCCCCGAGAGGGGGCGCTTGGCTACACCTTC. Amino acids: CASTPREGALGYTF.

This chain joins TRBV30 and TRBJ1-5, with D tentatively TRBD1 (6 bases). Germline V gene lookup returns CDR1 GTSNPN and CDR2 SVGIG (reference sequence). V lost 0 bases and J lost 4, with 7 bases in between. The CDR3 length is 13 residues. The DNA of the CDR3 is TGTGCCTGGAGTGTCCAGGGGAATCAGCCCCAGCATTTT. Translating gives CAWSVQGNQPQHF. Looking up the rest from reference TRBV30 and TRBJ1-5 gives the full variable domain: SQTIHQWPATLVQPVGSPLSLECTVEGTSNPNLYWYRQAAGRGLQLLFYSVGIGQISSEVPQNLSASRPQDRQFILSSKKLLLSDSGFYLCAWSVQGNQPQHFGDGTRLSIL.

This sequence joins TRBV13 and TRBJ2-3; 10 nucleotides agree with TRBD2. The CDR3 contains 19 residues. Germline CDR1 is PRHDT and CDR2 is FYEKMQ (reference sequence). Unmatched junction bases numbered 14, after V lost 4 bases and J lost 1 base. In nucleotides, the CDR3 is TGTGCCAGCAGCTCCTTTGGAGCTAGCGGGGGTGGAGGCACAGATACGCAGTATTTT. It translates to CASSSFGASGGGGTDTQYF.

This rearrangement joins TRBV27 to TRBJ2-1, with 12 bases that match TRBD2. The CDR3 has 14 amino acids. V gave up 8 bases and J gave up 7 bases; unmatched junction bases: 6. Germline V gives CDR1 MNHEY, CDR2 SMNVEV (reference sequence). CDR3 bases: TGTGCCAGCGGTCTAGCGGGGGGGCATAATGAGCAGTTCTTC. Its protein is CASGLAGGHNEQFF.

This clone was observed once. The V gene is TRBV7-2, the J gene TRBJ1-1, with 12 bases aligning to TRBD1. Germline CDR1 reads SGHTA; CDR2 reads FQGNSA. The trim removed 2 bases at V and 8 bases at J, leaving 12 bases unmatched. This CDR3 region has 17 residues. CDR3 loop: CASSLSGTGGAGVEAFF. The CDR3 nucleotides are TGTGCCAGCAGCTTATCCGGGACAGGGGGCGCAGGGGTCGAAGCTTTCTTT.

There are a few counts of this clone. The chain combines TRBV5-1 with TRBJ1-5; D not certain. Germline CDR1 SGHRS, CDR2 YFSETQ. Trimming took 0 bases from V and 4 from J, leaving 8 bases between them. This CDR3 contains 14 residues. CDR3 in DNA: TGCGCCAGCAGCTTGGACAGCCTTAATCAGCCCCAGCATTTT. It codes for CASSLDSLNQPQHF.

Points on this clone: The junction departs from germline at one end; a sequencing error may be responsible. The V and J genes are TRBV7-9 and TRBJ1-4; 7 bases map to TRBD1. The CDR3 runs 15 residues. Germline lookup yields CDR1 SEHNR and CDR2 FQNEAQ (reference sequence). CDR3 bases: TGTGCCAGCACCTTAGAGACAGGGCTTAATGAAAAACTGTTTTTT. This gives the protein CASTLETGLNEKLFF.

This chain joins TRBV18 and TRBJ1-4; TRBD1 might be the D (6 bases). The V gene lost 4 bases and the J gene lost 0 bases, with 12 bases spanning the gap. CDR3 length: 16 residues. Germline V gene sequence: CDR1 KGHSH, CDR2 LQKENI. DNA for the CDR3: TGTGCCAGCTCACAACAGACAGGAGCAACTAATGAAAAACTGTTTTTT. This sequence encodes CASSQQTGATNEKLFF.

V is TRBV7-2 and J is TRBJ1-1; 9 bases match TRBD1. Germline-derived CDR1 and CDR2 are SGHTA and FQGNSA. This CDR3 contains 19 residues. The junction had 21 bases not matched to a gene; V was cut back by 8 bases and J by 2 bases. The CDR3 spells CASGRGALTGGGSNTEAFF. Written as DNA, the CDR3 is TGTGCCAGCGGCAGAGGGGCCCTGACAGGGGGGGGCTCTAACACTGAAGCTTTCTTT.

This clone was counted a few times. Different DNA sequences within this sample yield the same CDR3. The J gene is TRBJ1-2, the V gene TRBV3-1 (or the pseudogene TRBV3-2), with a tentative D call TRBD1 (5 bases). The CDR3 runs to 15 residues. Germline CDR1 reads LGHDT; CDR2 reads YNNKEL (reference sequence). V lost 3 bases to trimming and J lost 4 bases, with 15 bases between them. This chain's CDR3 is CASSQDFSGGYGYTF. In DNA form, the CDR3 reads TGTGCCAGCAGCCAGGACTTCTCGGGGGGCTATGGCTACACCTTC.